Each of the 9 T cell receptor beta chains below was sequenced from the same sample in a study of T cells after yellow fever vaccination. MiXCR, run by TCRdb on the 5' RACE reads, gives a single entry per CDR3 protein. The sample shows 140,000 to 150,000 distinct CDR3 sequences, more than 6.5% of them seen only once. The sequenced sample was CD4+ T cells sorted from PBMCs, obtained 10 days after the yellow fever booster vaccination. The origin of the receptors is a man aged 30-40 years who received the YFV17D yellow fever vaccine.

This clonotype showed up many times. CDR3 loop: CSGAGGLADTQYF. CDR3 DNA sequence: TGCAGCGGGGCAGGGGGCCTCGCAGATACGCAGTATTTT. This chain links TRBV29-1 with TRBJ2-3; 8 nucleotides agree with TRBD1. CDR3 length: 13 amino acids. J was trimmed by 4 bases and V by 7 bases; bases with no gene match: 7. Germline assignment: CDR1 SQVTM and CDR2 ANQGSEA.

This clonotype was picked up many times. The rearrangement uses TRBV5-1 and TRBJ2-5; perhaps TRBD2 as D (5 bases). Germline V gives CDR1 SGHRS, CDR2 YFSETQ. The CDR3 extends over 13 amino acids. Deletions cut 5 bases from V and 2 bases from J, with 10 bases between. The DNA of the CDR3 is TGCGCCAGCAGGGGAGTGCCTCAAGAGACCCAGTACTTC. It yields the protein CASRGVPQETQYF.

This chain links TRBV4-3 with TRBJ1-1; the D is unclear. Trimming removed 0 bases at V and 4 bases at J, with 6 bases between. The CDR3 consists of 13 residues. Germline values: CDR1 LGHNA, CDR2 YSLEER. Here the CDR3 reads CASSQEMATEAFF. CDR3 sequence (DNA): TGCGCCAGCAGCCAAGAAATGGCCACTGAAGCTTTCTTT.

The table lists this clonotype with many counts. The CDR3 reads CAWSAGLAGGRDTQYF. The CDR3 DNA is TGTGCCTGGAGCGCCGGACTAGCGGGAGGGAGAGATACGCAGTATTTT. The rearrangement joins TRBV30 to TRBJ2-3; 15 bases align to TRBD2. CDR1 GTSNPN and CDR2 SVGIG come from the germline V gene (reference sequence). Germline trimming cut 3 bases from V and 5 bases from J; bases unmatched to any gene: 6. CDR3 length equals 16 residues.

This clonotype was observed at least ten times. The gene calls are TRBV12-3 or TRBV12-4 and TRBJ1-5; 8 bases match TRBD1. The V and J ends lost 1 base and 2 bases, in that order; junction bases with no gene match: 1. The CDR3 is 15 residues long. The chain's CDR3 is CASSLEQGGNQPQHF. DNA for the CDR3: TGTGCCAGCAGTTTAGAACAGGGGGGCAATCAGCCCCAGCATTTT.

The rearrangement joins TRBV7-9 to TRBJ1-1, with TRBD1 as a possible D gene (5 bases). In germline, CDR1 is SEHNR, CDR2 FQNEAQ (reference sequence). Trimming left V 5 bases short and J 0 bases short, with 10 bases between. The CDR3 spans 14 residues. The CDR3 reads CASSPRAMNTEAFF. CDR3 DNA sequence: TGTGCCAGCAGCCCCAGGGCTATGAACACTGAAGCTTTCTTT.

This clonotype was recorded many times. The J gene is TRBJ2-7, the V gene TRBV7-6; D call uncertain. V was shortened by 0 bases and J by 6 bases, with 12 bases between the two germline ends. The CDR3 contains 14 residues. CDR1 is SGHVS and CDR2 is FNYEAQ in the germline V gene. The chain's CDR3 is CASSLALKAGEQYF. The CDR3, as DNA: TGTGCCAGCAGCTTAGCTTTAAAGGCCGGCGAGCAGTACTTC.

This clonotype was seen at least ten times. The rearrangement uses TRBV5-1 and TRBJ2-7, with D uncertain. There are 19 residues in the CDR3. CDR1 is SGHRS, CDR2 YFSETQ, per germline. V lost 1 base and J lost 0, with 23 bases in between. The CDR3 DNA reads as TGCGCCAGCAGCTTGAATTGGGGATCACCCCTCTCCTTCTCCTACGAGCAGTACTTC. This sequence encodes CASSLNWGSPLSFSYEQYF.

The sample holds many counts of this clonotype. This CDR3 is CASSPTGSHEQFF. Written as DNA, the CDR3 is TGTGCCAGCAGTCCGACAGGGTCCCATGAGCAGTTCTTC. V gene TRBV2 combines with J gene TRBJ2-1, with 7 positions matching TRBD1. CDR3 length: 13 residues. J gave up 8 bases and V 5 bases, and 6 bases lay outside the gene matches. Looked up from germline, CDR1 is SNHLY and CDR2 is FYNNEI.